The clone carrying this T cell receptor beta chain occurred many times. Its antigen remains unidentified. The CDR3 extends over 14 amino acids. V lost 3 bases and J 2 bases, leaving 14 bases between the germline ends. CDR1 is SQVTM and CDR2 is ANQGSEA in the germline V gene. The authors made TCR beta libraries by quantitative 5'-RACE with molecular barcodes. In TCRdb, the 5' RACE reads were re-called with MiXCR into one record per CDR3 protein. Of around 130,000 distinct CDR3 sequences in the sample, 9.3% are singletons; the top ten hold approximately 3.5%. This sample stems from a study of CD8 T cells in ankylosing spondylitis. Study conclusions and caveats: Several of the motif variants were reported before in synovial fluid and blood from reactive arthritis. One TCR beta motif, made up of under ten highly homologous variants, appeared characteristic of ankylosing spondylitis blood.

The V and J genes are TRBV29-1 and TRBJ2-7; a possible D gene is TRBD1 (5 bases). The sequenced sample consisted of blood, either unsorted or a sorted T cell fraction (not recorded which). This TCR was recovered from a male donor with ankylosing spondylitis or in good health (not recorded which). CDR3 sequence (DNA): TGCAGCGTTGACACCGACACGGACACCTACGAGCAGTACTTC. Amino acids: CSVDTDTDTYEQYF.